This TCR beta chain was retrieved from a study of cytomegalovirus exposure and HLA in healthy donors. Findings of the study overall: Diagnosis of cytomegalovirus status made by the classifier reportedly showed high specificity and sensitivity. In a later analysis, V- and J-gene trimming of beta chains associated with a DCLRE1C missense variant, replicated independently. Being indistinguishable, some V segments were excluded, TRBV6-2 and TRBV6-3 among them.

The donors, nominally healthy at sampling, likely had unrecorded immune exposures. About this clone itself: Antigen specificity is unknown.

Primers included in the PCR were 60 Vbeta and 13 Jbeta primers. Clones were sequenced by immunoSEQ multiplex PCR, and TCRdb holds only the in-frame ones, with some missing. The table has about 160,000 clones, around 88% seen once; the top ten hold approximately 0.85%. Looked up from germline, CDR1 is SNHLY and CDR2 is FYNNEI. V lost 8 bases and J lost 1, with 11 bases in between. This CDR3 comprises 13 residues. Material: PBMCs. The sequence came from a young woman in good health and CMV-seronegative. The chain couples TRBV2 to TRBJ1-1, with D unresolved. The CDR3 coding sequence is TGTGCCAGCTCTTCAGAGGAGAACACTGAAGCTTTCTTT. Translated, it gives CASSSEENTEAFF.